This TCR beta chain was obtained from a study of blood T cell repertoires in COVID-19. Method: immunoSEQ multiplex PCR; TCRdb's copy keeps in-frame clones and lacks some. The sample includes approximately 190,000 clones, 80% to 90% seen only once; the top ten take around 6.5%. Trimming took off 5 bases at V and 0 bases at J, with 11 bases between the two ends. The CDR3 covers 15 residues. Germline-derived CDR1 and CDR2 are SGHNT and YENEEA. What was sequenced was peripheral blood. The receptor comes from an elderly man with acute or convalescent COVID-19. V usage is TRBV11-3 and J usage is TRBJ1-3; D possibly corresponds to TRBD1 (6 bases). The chain's CDR3 is CASSIGTTSGNTIYF. CDR3 coding DNA: TGTGCCAGCAGCATCGGGACAACCTCTGGAAACACCATATATTTT.